This TCR beta chain stems from a study of shared clonotypes between healthy human individuals. The wider study: Each donor's CD4 naive and CD4 memory cells filled three plates apiece, CD8 naive two, and CD8 memory one.

The CDR3 loop spans 16 amino acids. Germline lookup yields CDR1 SGHNT and CDR2 YYREEE (reference sequence). Between the trimmed V and J ends, which lost 3 bases and 0 bases, there was a span of 10 bases. Only in-frame clones appear in the TCRdb table, and some are missing; sequencing was by immunoSEQ multiplex PCR. The sample contains roughly 2.1 million clones, about 93% of which appear only once. Naivety among CD8 cells was defined by CD45RO negativity and positive CCR7 selection, thereby excluding terminally differentiated effector memory CD45RA+ cells. The receptor was derived from a man aged 18-30 years in good health. Some clones in this sample may be carry-over from other donors' samples. The chain employs TRBV5-4 and TRBJ1-6; tentative D call: TRBD1 (6 bases). Sequencing input: naive CD8+ T cells from PBMCs. The CDR3 sequence is CASSSPDSSYNSPLHF. For the CDR3, the DNA is TGTGCCAGCAGCTCGCCGGACAGCTCCTATAATTCACCCCTCCACTTT. The complete variable domain, with remaining parts taken from reference TRBV5-4 and TRBJ1-6, reads ETGVTQSPTHLIKTRGQQVTLRCSSQSGHNTVSWYQQALGQGPQFIFQYYREEENGRGNFPPRFSGLQFPNYSSELNVNALELDDSALYLCASSSPDSSYNSPLHFGNGTRLTVT.